One sample yielded the 20 T cell receptor beta chains listed below, sequenced in a study of blood T cell repertoires in COVID-19. The table came from immunoSEQ multiplex PCR; TCRdb's copy has only in-frame clones and leaves some out. The table includes about 94,000 clones, 65% to 85% detected once. Input material: peripheral blood. The receptor source for this set is a man aged 65-85 years with COVID-19, enrolled during active disease.

The chain is built from TRBV10-3 and TRBJ1-1, with TRBD1 as a possible D gene (6 bases). The CDR3 runs to 16 residues. Germline CDR1 ENHRY, CDR2 SYGVKD. Trimming stripped 3 bases from V and 1 base from J, with 15 bases between. CDR3 coding DNA: TGTGCCATCAGTGATATTCCGGGACAACGGAACACTGAAGCTTTCTTT. It codes for CAISDIPGQRNTEAFF.

This clone was found a few times. The rearrangement uses TRBV5-5 and TRBJ2-7; D uncertain. This CDR3 contains 12 residues. Germline V lookup: CDR1 SGHKS, CDR2 YYEKEE (reference sequence). Trimming removed 4 bases from V and 3 bases from J, with 8 bases in between. The CDR3 bases are TGTGCCAGCAGCCTGGTACTCTACGAGCAGTACTTC. It is translated as CASSLVLYEQYF.

The rearrangement links TRBV5-6 to TRBJ1-2; 10 positions match TRBD1. With V trimmed by 5 bases and J by 4 bases, 8 bases remained unmatched. Germline V lookup: CDR1 SGHDT, CDR2 YYEEEE. The CDR3 extends over 15 amino acids. CDR3 nucleotides: TGTGCCAGCAGGTTCGACAGGGGGCGCGTCTATGGCTACACCTTC. It encodes CASRFDRGRVYGYTF.

The chain carries TRBV5-1 and TRBJ2-7; D possibly corresponds to TRBD1 (6 bases). The ends were cut back, 0 bases at V and 1 base at J, with 11 bases in the middle. CDR1 and CDR2 (germline): SGHRS, YFSETQ. The CDR3 contains 15 residues. The DNA for the CDR3 is TGCGCCAGCAGCTTGGTCGGACAGTGGTCCTACGAGCAGTACTTC. This encodes CASSLVGQWSYEQYF.

The rearrangement links TRBV7-6 to TRBJ2-2; 14 bases are a match to TRBD2. V was pared by 2 bases and J by 2 bases, with 7 bases of the junction left unmatched. Germline V gene data show CDR1 as SGHVS and CDR2 as FNYEAQ. The CDR3 has 19 residues. The chain's CDR3 is CASSLRRLAGGPNTGELFF. For the CDR3, the DNA is TGTGCCAGCAGCTTACGCCGACTAGCGGGAGGGCCTAACACCGGGGAGCTGTTTTTT.

The CDR3 sequence: CASSEGTGIYSPLHF. As DNA, the CDR3 is TGTGCCAGCAGTGAAGGAACAGGGATATATTCACCCCTCCACTTT. This sequence joins TRBV6-1 and TRBJ1-6; D perhaps matches TRBD1 (6 bases). V lost 1 base and J 8 bases, leaving 12 bases between the germline ends. The CDR3 runs 15 residues. The germline CDR1 and CDR2 sequences are MNHNS and SASEGT.

Comments on this clone: The junction does not match germline at one end; this may be a read error. Other nucleotide sequences from this sample produce the same CDR3. The J gene is TRBJ2-7, the V gene TRBV7-9, with TRBD2 matching 9 bases. This CDR3 region has 16 residues. Germline V CDR1 and CDR2: SEHNR, FQNEAQ (reference sequence). The CDR3 protein is CASIPDRTSANYEQYF. Here the CDR3 DNA reads TGTGCCAGCATCCCCGACCGGACTAGCGCCAACTACGAGCAATACTTC.

The chain employs TRBV30 and TRBJ1-5; D may be TRBD1 (5 bases). The CDR3 runs to 13 residues. Germline assignment: CDR1 GTSNPN and CDR2 SVGIG (reference sequence). Trimming stripped 4 bases from V and 8 bases from J, with 15 bases between. Written as DNA, the CDR3 is TGTGCCTGGAACCGACGAACACAGGAGCCCCAGCATTTT. This translates into CAWNRRTQEPQHF.

This clone appeared a few times. This chain's CDR3 is CASSSYGTLNTEAFF. The CDR3 nucleotides are TGCGCCAGCAGCTCCTACGGGACACTGAACACTGAAGCTTTCTTT. V gene TRBV5-1 combines with J gene TRBJ1-1; weak D call: TRBD1 (6 bases). The CDR3 extends over 15 amino acids. Germline V gene data show CDR1 as SGHRS and CDR2 as YFSETQ. Trimming removed 3 bases from V and 0 bases from J, with 12 bases in between.

This clone appeared once. The rearrangement uses TRBV7-3 and TRBJ2-2, with 7 bases fitting TRBD2. The CDR3 totals 16 residues. The junction had 8 bases not matched to a gene; V was cut back by 4 bases and J by 3 bases. CDR1 is SGHTA and CDR2 is FQGTGA in the germline V gene. In nucleotides, the CDR3 is TGTGCCAGCAGCTCTTCGGCCGCGGGGGACACCGGGGAGCTGTTTTTT. This encodes CASSSSAAGDTGELFF.

The chain links TRBV4-3 to TRBJ1-4, with 8 bases identical to TRBD1. This CDR3 is built from 16 residues. Germline V CDR1 and CDR2: LGHNA, YSLEER. V lost 0 bases and J lost 5; bases outside the gene matches: 5. CDR3 residues: CASSQDIRTGNEKLFF. The CDR3 DNA follows: TGCGCCAGCAGCCAAGATATCCGGACAGGGAATGAAAAACTGTTTTTT.

The CDR3 loop is CASSFLTGRNTEAFF. The CDR3 coding sequence is TGTGCCAGCAGTTTTTTGACCGGGAGGAACACTGAAGCTTTCTTT. V and J are TRBV28 and TRBJ1-1; D gene unclear. The V gene's germline CDR1 is MDHEN and CDR2 SYDVKM. This CDR3 is 15 amino acids long. V was clipped by 3 bases and J by 1 base, with 12 bases between them.

This clone has at least ten counts. The chain combines TRBV7-9 with TRBJ1-4, with D maybe TRBD1 (6 bases). V shed 0 bases and J shed 5 bases, with 13 bases lying between them. This CDR3 spans 16 amino acids. Germline-derived CDR1 and CDR2 are SEHNR and FQNEAQ (reference sequence). CDR3 region: CASSLAGAGLNEKLFF. The DNA for the CDR3 is TGTGCCAGCAGCTTAGCGGGGGCAGGGTTGAATGAAAAACTGTTTTTT.

The chain links TRBV5-4 to TRBJ1-4; the D gene is possibly TRBD1 (5 bases). The germline V gene has CDR1 SGHNT and CDR2 YYREEE (reference sequence). V lost 3 bases to trimming and J lost 3 bases, with 9 bases between them. The CDR3 is 14 amino acids. CDR3 sequence: CASSWKGSNEKLFF. The DNA of the CDR3 is TGTGCCAGCAGCTGGAAGGGGTCTAATGAAAAACTGTTTTTT.

This chain connects TRBV6-5 to TRBJ2-7; 8 bases are shared with TRBD2. J lost 2 bases, V lost 3 bases, and 9 bases had no gene match. The CDR3 is made up of 16 amino acids. Per germline, CDR1 MNHEY and CDR2 SVGAGI. CDR3 protein: CASSYSGAGSTYEQYF. The CDR3 coding sequence is TGTGCCAGCAGTTATAGCGGGGCAGGATCGACCTACGAGCAGTACTTC.

The chain combines TRBV11-2 with TRBJ2-7, with D perhaps TRBD1 (6 bases). Trimming took 1 base from V and 2 from J, leaving 15 bases between them. Germline loops: CDR1 SGHAT, CDR2 FQNNGV. The CDR3 consists of 16 residues. Here the CDR3 reads CASSLVAQGTTYEQYF. CDR3 DNA sequence: TGTGCCAGCAGCTTAGTGGCCCAGGGGACCACCTACGAGCAGTACTTC.

This clone came up a few times. The chain joins TRBV5-4 to TRBJ2-7; 8 bases are a match to TRBD2. Germline V CDR1 and CDR2: SGHNT, YYREEE (reference sequence). This CDR3 is built from 15 residues. After removal of 4 bases from V and 1 base from J, the junction contained 7 bases not matched to a gene. The CDR3 sequence is CASSGGLARSYEQYF. Written as DNA, the CDR3 is TGTGCCAGCAGCGGAGGACTAGCCAGATCCTACGAGCAGTACTTC. The full variable domain, completed using reference TRBV5-4 and TRBJ2-7, is ETGVTQSPTHLIKTRGQQVTLRCSSQSGHNTVSWYQQALGQGPQFIFQYYREEENGRGNFPPRFSGLQFPNYSSELNVNALELDDSALYLCASSGGLARSYEQYFGPGTRLTVT.

The rearrangement links TRBV29-1 to TRBJ1-1; 10 bases align to TRBD1. After removal of 6 bases from V and 0 bases from J, the junction contained 4 bases not matched to a gene. CDR1 is SQVTM, CDR2 ANQGSEA, per germline. The CDR3 extends over 14 amino acids. DNA for the CDR3: TGCAGCGTCGGGACAGGGGTGTTGAACACTGAAGCTTTCTTT. It encodes CSVGTGVLNTEAFF.

The J gene is TRBJ2-3, the V gene TRBV18; 7 positions match TRBD1. J gave up 6 bases and V 4 bases, and 13 bases lay outside the gene matches. Germline lookup yields CDR1 KGHSH and CDR2 LQKENI. The CDR3 is made up of 16 amino acids. The CDR3 bases are TGTGCCAGCTCACGAGACAGGGCCCCAAGGTCGGATACGCAGTATTTT. Its translation: CASSRDRAPRSDTQYF.

V and J are TRBV7-2 and TRBJ2-5, with D maybe TRBD2 (6 bases). Trimming cost V 0 bases and J 6 bases, with 14 bases left between them. Germline CDR1 and CDR2: SGHTA and FQGNSA. The CDR3 is made up of 15 amino acids. CDR3 in DNA: TGTGCCAGCAGCTTAGCGGTGGAGGGGAGGAAGACCCAGTACTTC. Translation gives CASSLAVEGRKTQYF. Together with reference TRBV7-2 and TRBJ2-5, the CDR3 gives the full variable domain: GAGVSQSPSNKVTEKGKDVELRCDPISGHTALYWYRQSLGQGLEFLIYFQGNSAPDKSGLPSDRFSAERTGGSVSTLTIQRTQQEDSAVYLCASSLAVEGRKTQYFGPGTRLLVL.